This paragraph reports one TCR beta chain. What it binds is not known. Sequencing was performed with immunoSEQ multiplex PCR; in TCRdb, only in-frame clones are kept and a portion is missing. This sample has 80,000 to 100,000 clones; roughly 91% occur once, and the top ten carry approximately 2%. The entry originates in a study of cytomegalovirus exposure and HLA in healthy donors. A 120-subject validation cohort, separate from the approximately 720-subject first cohort, supplied the donors. Study-wide results and caveats: The classifier was said to identify cytomegalovirus status with high specificity and sensitivity. Some TCR beta chains (164 of them) were listed as cytomegalovirus-associated.

Germline V gene lookup returns CDR1 SEHNR and CDR2 FQNEAQ (reference sequence). V dropped 2 bases and J dropped 7 bases, with 12 bases sitting between them. The CDR3 loop spans 15 amino acids. Material for sequencing was PBMCs. The chain links TRBV7-9 to TRBJ1-6; tentatively, D is TRBD1 (5 bases). This sequence originates from a man aged 25 to 45 in good health and CMV-seronegative. The CDR3 DNA reads as TGTGCCAGCAGCTTATCTTCAGGGATGAATTCACCCCTCCACTTT. Protein product: CASSLSSGMNSPLHF. The full variable domain, in which reference TRBV7-9 and TRBJ1-6 provide the parts outside the CDR3, is DTGVSQNPRHKITKRGQNVTFRCDPISEHNRLYWYRQTLGQGPEFLTYFQNEAQLEKSRLLSDRFSAERPKGSFSTLEIQRTEQGDSAMYLCASSLSSGMNSPLHFGNGTRLTVT.